The 5 T cell receptor beta chains below all came from one sample that was sequenced in a study of blood T cell repertoires in COVID-19. Produced via immunoSEQ multiplex PCR; TCRdb's table is partial and in-frame only. Of fewer than 650,000 clones in the sample, around 90% were seen once. The sequencing sample was made of peripheral blood. These TCRs come from a woman between 45 and 60 years old with COVID-19, enrolled during active disease.

V gene TRBV27 combines with J gene TRBJ1-5; no clear D. V was trimmed by 1 base and J by 5 bases, leaving 6 bases between them. The CDR3 loop spans 13 amino acids. Germline CDR1 MNHEY, CDR2 SMNVEV (reference sequence). DNA for the CDR3: TGTGCCAGCAGTTTATTCGAGGATCAGCCCCAGCATTTT. Encoded protein: CASSLFEDQPQHF.

The J gene is TRBJ2-3, the V gene TRBV11-2; 13 bases match TRBD2. Trimming cost V 6 bases and J 5 bases; bases outside gene matches: 17. The CDR3 totals 19 residues. From germline, CDR1 is SGHAT and CDR2 FQNNGV. CDR3 protein: CASSHTQLAGGPSRDTQYF. The CDR3 nucleotides are TGTGCCAGCAGTCACACCCAACTAGCGGGGGGGCCGAGTAGAGATACGCAGTATTTT.

The table lists this clone with a count of one. V usage is TRBV20-1 and J usage is TRBJ2-3; D is unresolved. V lost 3 bases, J lost 3 bases, and 13 bases lay in between. This CDR3 has 14 residues. Germline V CDR1 and CDR2: DFQATT, SNEGSKA (reference sequence). DNA for the CDR3: TGCAGTGCTAGTCTCTTTAGATTAACAGATACGCAGTATTTT. It is translated as CSASLFRLTDTQYF.

This clone was recorded a few times. Other DNA sequences in the same sample also yield this CDR3. The chain recombines TRBV5-1 with TRBJ1-2; D is uncertain. The CDR3 is 13 residues long. Trimming removed 0 bases from V and 6 bases from J, with 9 bases in between. CDR1 is SGHRS and CDR2 is YFSETQ in the germline V gene. DNA of the CDR3: TGCGCCAGCAGCTTGGGTGGTGGAGATGGCTACACCTTC. Its translation: CASSLGGGDGYTF.

This clone has just one count. The chain carries TRBV27 and TRBJ2-1; maybe TRBD1 (5 bases). The CDR3 runs 14 residues. Trimming took 4 bases from V and 7 from J, leaving 14 bases between them. The germline V gene encodes CDR1 MNHEY and CDR2 SMNVEV (reference sequence). The CDR3 region has the DNA TGTGCCAGCAGTTCATCCCTCCAGGGAAATGAGCAGTTCTTC. This sequence encodes CASSSSLQGNEQFF.